This is a list of T cell receptor beta chains from one sample in a study of T-cell memory formation after mild COVID-19. One entry per CDR3 protein, called by TCRdb with MiXCR from the 5' RACE reads. The top ten hold approximately 22% of the sample, which has more than 300,000 distinct CDR3 sequences, roughly 13% seen once. The specimen was PBMCs or a T cell subset sorted from them (not recorded which). These receptors all stem from a young man who had mild COVID-19 (a few samples of this study predate the infection). Cell type and time point are not known. The CDR3 runs from the conserved cysteine through the conserved F or W. The D gene is left open where the match is weak. Part of the rows lack a size; the others show once, few, many or a class for expanded clones.

J gene: TRBJ2-5
D gene: NA
CDR3 length: 14
V gene: TRBV3-1
clone size: NA
CDR3 protein: CASSRPGLSETQYF
CDR3 DNA: TGTGCCAGCAGTCGACCGGGACTTTCCGAGACCCAGTACTTC

J gene: TRBJ1-1
D gene: NA
CDR3 length: 15
V gene: TRBV7-6
clone size: few
CDR3 protein: CASSLVGGELREAFF
CDR3 DNA: TGTGCCAGCAGCTTAGTTGGGGGCGAATTAAGAGAAGCTTTCTTT

J gene: TRBJ2-1
D gene: TRBD1
CDR3 length: 15
V gene: TRBV12-3/TRBV12-4
clone size: many
CDR3 protein: CASNAFGQGNYEQFF
CDR3 DNA: TGTGCCAGCAATGCCTTCGGACAGGGGAACTATGAGCAGTTCTTC

J gene: TRBJ2-3
D gene: NA
CDR3 length: 14
V gene: TRBV2
clone size: NA
CDR3 protein: CASSSTSRTDTQYF
CDR3 DNA: TGTGCCAGCAGTTCGACTAGTCGGACAGATACGCAGTATTTT

J gene: TRBJ2-7
D gene: NA
CDR3 length: 14
V gene: TRBV6-5
clone size: NA
CDR3 protein: CASSSQGIAYEQYF
CDR3 DNA: TGTGCCAGCTCCAGCCAAGGGATCGCCTACGAGCAGTACTTC

J gene: TRBJ2-4
D gene: NA
CDR3 length: 16
V gene: TRBV4-3
clone size: NA
CDR3 protein: CASSQSSGLAKNIQYF
CDR3 DNA: TGCGCCAGCAGCCAAAGCTCGGGTCTAGCCAAAAACATTCAGTACTTC

J gene: TRBJ1-1
D gene: TRBD1
CDR3 length: 15
V gene: TRBV6-5
clone size: NA
CDR3 protein: CASSYWGQGNTEAFF
CDR3 DNA: TGTGCCAGCAGTTACTGGGGACAGGGGAACACTGAAGCTTTCTTT

J gene: TRBJ2-5
D gene: NA
CDR3 length: 14
V gene: TRBV5-1
clone size: NA
CDR3 protein: CASSLAAFQETQYF
CDR3 DNA: TGCGCCAGCAGCTTGGCCGCCTTCCAAGAGACCCAGTACTTC

J gene: TRBJ2-3
D gene: NA
CDR3 length: 13
V gene: TRBV12-3/TRBV12-4
clone size: NA
CDR3 protein: CASRGENTDTQYF
CDR3 DNA: TGTGCCAGCCGGGGAGAGAACACAGATACGCAGTATTTT

J gene: TRBJ2-3
D gene: NA
CDR3 length: 16
V gene: TRBV4-2
clone size: few
CDR3 protein: CASSQEGYIGPDTQYF
CDR3 DNA: TGTGCCAGCAGCCAAGAAGGGTATATCGGGCCAGATACGCAGTATTTT

J gene: TRBJ1-5
D gene: NA
CDR3 length: 14
V gene: TRBV6-1
clone size: NA
CDR3 protein: CASTKTGSSQPQHF
CDR3 DNA: TGTGCCAGCACGAAGACAGGTTCGAGTCAGCCCCAGCATTTT

J gene: TRBJ1-6
D gene: TRBD1
CDR3 length: 15
V gene: TRBV7-9
clone size: few
CDR3 protein: CASSPNGQGVSPLHF
CDR3 DNA: TGTGCCAGCAGCCCTAATGGACAGGGAGTTTCACCCCTCCACTTT

J gene: TRBJ1-1
D gene: NA
CDR3 length: 15
V gene: TRBV18
clone size: NA
CDR3 protein: CASSPEVGENTEAFF
CDR3 DNA: TGTGCCAGCTCACCAGAGGTGGGCGAGAACACTGAAGCTTTCTTT

J gene: TRBJ1-5
D gene: NA
CDR3 length: 12
V gene: TRBV7-9
clone size: many
CDR3 protein: CASSFRDQPQHF
CDR3 DNA: TGTGCCAGCAGCTTTAGGGATCAGCCCCAGCATTTT

J gene: TRBJ2-1
D gene: NA
CDR3 length: 18
V gene: TRBV7-9
clone size: few
CDR3 protein: CASSYTTGGYSSYNEQFF
CDR3 DNA: TGTGCCAGCAGCTACACTACAGGCGGCTACAGCTCCTACAATGAGCAGTTCTTC

J gene: TRBJ1-6
D gene: NA
CDR3 length: 15
V gene: TRBV18
clone size: NA
CDR3 protein: CASSPGVHDNSPLHF
CDR3 DNA: TGTGCCAGCTCACCAGGGGTTCACGATAATTCACCCCTCCACTTT

J gene: TRBJ1-2
D gene: NA
CDR3 length: 13
V gene: TRBV6-6
clone size: NA
CDR3 protein: CASSPGRAHGYTF
CDR3 DNA: TGTGCCAGCAGTCCCGGACGGGCCCATGGCTACACCTTC